Following are 13 T cell receptor beta chains from one sample sequenced in a study of spatial heterogeneity in lung cancer. Time point given: sample taken at primary tumor resection. The input material, whole RNA from tumor, nontumor lung or frozen PBMC, was sequenced unsorted. TCRdb reprocessed the 5' RACE reads via MiXCR and lists one record per CDR3 protein. Among some 3,500 distinct CDR3 sequences listed, approximately 30% were seen once. The sample in question was normal lung tissue next to the tumor, obtained at surgery. Receptors originate from a male donor with early-stage non-small cell lung cancer.

This clonotype qualifies as large. J is TRBJ2-7 and V is TRBV28; D perhaps matches TRBD1 (5 bases). The germline V gene has CDR1 MDHEN and CDR2 SYDVKM. This CDR3 spans 15 amino acids. V lost 6 bases to trimming and J lost 1 base, with 16 bases between them. CDR3 bases: TGTGCCAGCAGCCCAGGACAAAACCTGTCCTACGAGCAGTACGTC. Translation gives CASSPGQNLSYEQYV.

The V gene is TRBV28, the J gene TRBJ2-7; tentatively, D is TRBD2 (5 bases). Trimming shortened V by 3 bases and J by 2 bases, and 11 bases separated the two germline ends. The CDR3 is 14 residues long. The germline V gene has CDR1 MDHEN and CDR2 SYDVKM. The CDR3 spells CASSFFDGTYEQYF. CDR3 nucleotides: TGTGCCAGCAGTTTCTTTGACGGGACCTACGAGCAGTACTTC.

This clonotype has a count of ten or more. The chain links TRBV5-1 to TRBJ2-7, with a tentative D call TRBD1 (5 bases). Trimming removed 0 bases from V and 6 bases from J, with 10 bases in between. The CDR3 consists of 13 residues. Germline-derived CDR1 and CDR2 are SGHRS and YFSETQ. The CDR3 region is CASSLEAGREQYV. DNA of the CDR3: TGCGCCAGCAGCTTGGAGGCAGGGCGCGAGCAGTACGTC.

The table lists this clonotype with a count of one. The CDR3 DNA reads as TGCGCCAGCAGCTCTTCGGGAGGTCTCACAGATACGCAGTATTTT. This codes for CASSSSGGLTDTQYF. The rearrangement joins TRBV5-1 to TRBJ2-3; 7 positions agree with TRBD2. Germline CDR1 reads SGHRS; CDR2 reads YFSETQ. Trimming took 3 bases from V and 2 from J; bases not matched to a gene: 6. The CDR3 is 15 residues long.

This clonotype qualifies as medium-sized. The chain joins TRBV6-5 to TRBJ1-6; D gene unclear. This CDR3 comprises 14 residues. Germline V gives CDR1 MNHEY, CDR2 SVGAGI. V shed 4 bases and J shed 3 bases, with 7 bases lying between them. CDR3 nucleotide sequence: TGTGCCAGCAGTTCCAGGAACTATAATTCACCCCTCCACTTT. Translated, it gives CASSSRNYNSPLHF.

This clonotype was found many times. The chain joins TRBV5-1 to TRBJ2-3, with 14 positions matching TRBD2. Germline CDR1 SGHRS, CDR2 YFSETQ. V lost 2 bases to trimming and J lost 5 bases; unmatched junction nucleotides: 4. The CDR3 length is 16 residues. In DNA, the CDR3 is TGCGCCAGCAGCTTACCCGGACTAGCGGGGGGAGATACGCAGTATTTT. As protein: CASSLPGLAGGDTQYF.

This clonotype is categorized as medium-sized. The J gene is TRBJ2-2, the V gene TRBV7-3; D might be TRBD2 (5 bases). Germline V CDR1 and CDR2: SGHTA, FQGTGA. There are 15 residues in the CDR3. V was pared by 5 bases and J by 8 bases, with 18 bases between. The CDR3 DNA sequence: TGTGCCAGCAGCCCAACGAGGGTGGAGTTAGGGGAGCTGTTTTTT. Its translation: CASSPTRVELGELFF. The entire variable domain, with the rest obtained from reference TRBV7-3 and TRBJ2-2, is as follows: GAGVSQTPSNKVTEKGKYVELRCDPISGHTALYWYRQSLGQGPEFLIYFQGTGAADDSGLPNDRFFAVRPEGSVSTLKIQRTERGDSAVYLCASSPTRVELGELFFGEGSRLTVL.

In its sample, this clonotype ranks as medium-sized (0.01 to 0.1%). As DNA, the CDR3 is TGTGCCAGCAGCGTAGCTGACGAGGACTATGGCTACACCTTC. Residues: CASSVADEDYGYTF. The genes are TRBV9 and TRBJ1-2; D not certain. Between the trimmed V and J ends, which lost 0 bases and 3 bases, there was a span of 9 bases. CDR1 is SGDLS and CDR2 is YYNGEE in the germline V gene. The CDR3 contains 14 residues.

This sequence joins TRBV9 and TRBJ2-2; tentative D call: TRBD1 (6 bases). The V end was cut by 1 base, the J end by 3 bases, with 13 bases between. Germline V gives CDR1 SGDLS, CDR2 YYNGEE. The CDR3 totals 16 residues. Written as DNA, the CDR3 is TGTGCCAGCAGCGTATCAAAGGACAGTCACACCGGGGAGCTGTTTTTT. Translating it yields CASSVSKDSHTGELFF.

By share, this clonotype ranks as medium-sized. The rearrangement joins TRBV6-5 to TRBJ1-1; D might be TRBD1 (6 bases). The CDR3 consists of 18 residues. V lost 4 bases, J lost 1 base, and 22 bases lay in between. CDR1 is MNHEY, CDR2 SVGAGI, per germline. The CDR3 nucleotides are TGTGCCAGCAGTTTCCCGACAGGAAGGGAGGGCAAGAACACTGAAGCTTTCTTT. Translation gives CASSFPTGREGKNTEAFF.

This clonotype has only a few counts. The J gene is TRBJ2-3, the V gene TRBV7-8, with D hard to call. Germline-derived CDR1 and CDR2 are SGHVS and FQNEAQ. Deletions cut 2 bases from V and 5 bases from J, with 14 bases between. CDR3 length: 15 residues. The CDR3 is CASSLTGPPQDTQYF. CDR3 in DNA: TGTGCCAGCAGCTTAACGGGTCCCCCGCAAGATACGCAGTATTTT. Full variable domain (outside the CDR3, taken from reference TRBV7-8 and TRBJ2-3): GAGVSQSPRYKVAKRGQDVALRCDPISGHVSLFWYQQALGQGPEFLTYFQNEAQLDKSGLPSDRFFAERPEGSVSTLKIQRTQQEDSAVYLCASSLTGPPQDTQYFGPGTRLTVL.

The V and J genes are TRBV12-5 and TRBJ2-5, with a weak D call TRBD2 (6 bases). In germline, CDR1 is LGHNT, CDR2 FRNRAP. CDR3 length: 16 amino acids. Trimming shortened V by 5 bases and J by 7 bases, and 23 bases separated the two germline ends. As DNA, the CDR3 is TGTGCTAGTGGTCCACTGAGCAAGGAGGGGACTGCGACCCAGTACTTC. It is translated as CASGPLSKEGTATQYF.

By proportion, this clonotype is medium-sized (0.01 to 0.1%). This chain uses TRBV20-1 with TRBJ2-3; 10 nucleotides line up with TRBD2. V was pared by 0 bases and J by 4 bases, with 7 bases of the junction left unmatched. Germline V gives CDR1 DFQATT, CDR2 SNEGSKA (reference sequence). CDR3 length: 16 amino acids. The CDR3 loop is CSARESAGGRADTQYF. CDR3 DNA: TGCAGTGCTAGAGAATCAGCGGGGGGGAGGGCAGATACGCAGTATTTT.